One T cell receptor beta chain is described in this entry. What it binds is unknown. In TCRdb, the reads were re-called with MiXCR into one record per CDR3 protein. In the table there are 450,000 to 650,000 distinct CDR3 sequences, approximately 40% of which are singletons. J was trimmed by 3 bases and V by 5 bases; bases with no gene match: 14. Germline CDR1 and CDR2: SGHAT and FQNNGV. The CDR3 runs to 18 residues. This record comes from a study of T cell repertoires in cytomegalovirus infection. In the study overall: Well-studied HLA-B-restricted CMV epitopes were used in the study alongside recently identified HLA-C-restricted ones. Public TCR beta signatures were indicative of both CMV infection and a matching HLA type. General observations from the study: Cumulative frequency (of public TCR beta family members) identified carriers of CMV plus the relevant HLA. Within the response measured ex vivo, HLA-C-restricted CMV-specific TCR beta clonotypes were dominant.

The chain carries TRBV11-2 and TRBJ2-1, with 9 nucleotides matching TRBD2. This receptor was identified in a human donor in good health (CMV status not recorded). Some clones in this sample may be carry-over from other donors' samples. The sequenced sample was cultured PBMCs, obtained from culture after CMV antigen stimulation. CDR3 sequence reads: CASSTGLARLGLYNEQFF. The CDR3 DNA sequence: TGTGCCAGCAGCACTGGACTAGCGCGTCTCGGCCTCTACAATGAGCAGTTCTTC.